Listed below are T cell receptor beta chains from one sample, sequenced in a study of persistence of HIV-infected CD4 T cells. No cognate antigen is known for these TCRs. Libraries were prepared by immunoSEQ multiplex PCR; TCRdb keeps only in-frame clonotypes and omits some of them. The sample lists over 30,000 clones; about four fifths were seen once. This specimen was CD4+ T cells sorted from PBMCs after roughly 17-hour stimulation, taken from a patient who received antiretroviral therapy. These receptors came from an adult woman with HIV who was CMV-seropositive. Both conserved end residues are part of each CDR3. The order of the fields is clone size, D gene, J gene, V gene, CDR3 protein, CDR3 DNA. A D gene is named only where the DNA matches it firmly. Part of the rows lack a size; the others show once, few, many or a class for expanded clones.

size: .
D: .
J: TRBJ2-2
V: TRBV3-1/TRBV3-2
CDR3: CASSRPDGTGELFF
DNA: TGTGCCAGCAGCCGCCCGGACGGTACCGGGGAGCTGTTTTTT

size: .
D: .
J: TRBJ1-2
V: TRBV29-1
CDR3: CSVRQDGGYTF
DNA: TGCAGCGTTCGGCAGGATGGGGGCTACACCTTC

size: .
D: .
J: TRBJ1-6
V: TRBV28
CDR3: CASMKGTNSPLHF
DNA: TGTGCCAGCATGAAGGGTACCAATTCACCCCTCCACTTT

size: .
D: TRBD1
J: TRBJ1-5
V: TRBV19
CDR3: CASSHRQGHQPQHF
DNA: TGTGCCAGTAGTCACCGACAGGGTCATCAGCCCCAGCATTTT

size: .
D: .
J: TRBJ2-2
V: TRBV24-1
CDR3: CATSDVGWARTGELFF
DNA: TGTGCCACCAGTGATGTCGGGTGGGCCCGCACCGGGGAGCTGTTTTTT

size: .
D: TRBD2
J: TRBJ2-7
V: TRBV6-6
CDR3: CASSPWDRGLAGGYEQYF
DNA: TGTGCCAGCAGTCCCTGGGACAGAGGACTAGCGGGGGGGTACGAGCAGTACTTC

size: .
D: .
J: TRBJ2-1
V: TRBV9
CDR3: CASSARPGSGYNEQFF
DNA: TGTGCCAGCAGCGCGAGGCCAGGTTCCGGATACAATGAGCAGTTCTTC

size: .
D: TRBD1
J: TRBJ1-2
V: TRBV6-2/TRBV6-3
CDR3: CASSYDHRGNYGYTF
DNA: TGTGCCAGCAGTTATGACCACAGGGGCAACTATGGCTACACCTTC

size: .
D: .
J: TRBJ2-6
V: TRBV13
CDR3: CASSLRGTPSSGANVLTF
DNA: TGTGCCAGCAGCTTAAGGGGCACCCCGAGCTCTGGGGCCAACGTCCTGACTTTC

size: .
D: .
J: TRBJ1-5
V: TRBV7-2
CDR3: CASSLSGTSNQPQHF
DNA: TGTGCCAGCAGCTTATCGGGGACTAGCAATCAGCCCCAGCATTTT

size: .
D: .
J: TRBJ1-3
V: TRBV19
CDR3: CASSPGNTIYF
DNA: TGTGCCAGTAGCCCCGGTAACACCATATATTTT

size: .
D: .
J: TRBJ1-1
V: TRBV20-1
CDR3: CSASKRGSHTEAFF
DNA: TGCAGTGCTAGTAAAAGGGGGAGTCACACTGAAGCTTTCTTT

size: .
D: .
J: TRBJ1-3
V: TRBV5-5
CDR3: CASSLEGYGNTIYF
DNA: TGTGCCAGCAGCTTGGAGGGATATGGAAACACCATATATTTT

size: few
D: TRBD2
J: TRBJ2-5
V: TRBV14
CDR3: CASSPERGSGGQETQYF
DNA: TGTGCCAGCAGCCCAGAGAGAGGTAGCGGGGGCCAGGAGACCCAGTACTTC

size: .
D: .
J: TRBJ2-7
V: TRBV21-1
CDR3: CASSKNRDRRYEQYF
DNA: TGTGCCAGCAGCAAAAATCGGGACAGACGCTACGAGCAGTACTTC

size: .
D: TRBD2
J: TRBJ2-2
V: TRBV2
CDR3: CASSEGTSAYTGELFF
DNA: TGTGCCAGCAGTGAGGGGACTAGCGCATACACCGGGGAGCTGTTTTTT

size: .
D: .
J: TRBJ2-7
V: TRBV18
CDR3: CASSPDRSTLYEQYF
DNA: TGTGCCAGCTCACCAGATCGTAGTACCCTTTACGAGCAGTACTTC

size: once
D: TRBD1
J: TRBJ2-1
V: TRBV20-1
CDR3: CSASRDREYYNEQFF
DNA: TGCAGTGCTAGTCGGGACAGAGAATACTACAATGAGCAGTTCTTC

size: .
D: TRBD2
J: TRBJ2-2
V: TRBV5-4
CDR3: CASSFFVKAGGRNTGELFF
DNA: TGTGCCAGCAGCTTCTTTGTTAAAGCGGGGGGAAGGAACACCGGGGAGCTGTTTTTT

size: .
D: .
J: TRBJ2-1
V: TRBV18
CDR3: CASGQGGNEQFF
DNA: TGTGCCAGTGGACAGGGAGGGAATGAGCAGTTCTTC

size: .
D: .
J: TRBJ1-2
V: TRBV6-1
CDR3: CASSERGHFIGGYTF
DNA: TGTGCCAGCAGTGAACGGGGACATTTTATCGGTGGCTACACCTTC

size: .
D: TRBD1
J: TRBJ2-7
V: TRBV24-1
CDR3: CATSDRNRGNEQYF
DNA: TGTGCCACCAGTGACCGCAACAGGGGCAACGAGCAGTACTTC